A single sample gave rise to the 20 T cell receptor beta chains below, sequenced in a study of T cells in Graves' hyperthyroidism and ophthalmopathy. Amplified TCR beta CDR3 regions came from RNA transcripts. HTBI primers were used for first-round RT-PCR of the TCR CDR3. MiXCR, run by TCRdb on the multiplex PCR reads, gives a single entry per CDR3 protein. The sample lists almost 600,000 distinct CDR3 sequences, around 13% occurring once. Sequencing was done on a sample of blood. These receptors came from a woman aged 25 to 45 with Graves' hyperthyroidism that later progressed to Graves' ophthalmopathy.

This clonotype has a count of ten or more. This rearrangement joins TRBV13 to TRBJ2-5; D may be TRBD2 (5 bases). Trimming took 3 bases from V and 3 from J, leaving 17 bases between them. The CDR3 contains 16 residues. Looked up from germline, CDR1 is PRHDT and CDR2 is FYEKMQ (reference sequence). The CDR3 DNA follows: TGTGCCAGCAGCTTTATTCGGGAAGGACCCAAAGAGACCCAGTACTTC. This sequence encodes CASSFIREGPKETQYF.

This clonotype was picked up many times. CDR3 in DNA: TGTGCCAGCAGTCCGAGGCGGGGGGGACTACTAGGGTTGTACCAAGAGACCCAGTACTTC. Encoded protein: CASSPRRGGLLGLYQETQYF. The chain carries TRBV12-3 or TRBV12-4 and TRBJ2-5; the match to TRBD2 covers 9 bases. With 5 bases clipped from V and 0 bases from J, the junction kept 19 bases outside the gene matches. The CDR3 runs to 20 residues.

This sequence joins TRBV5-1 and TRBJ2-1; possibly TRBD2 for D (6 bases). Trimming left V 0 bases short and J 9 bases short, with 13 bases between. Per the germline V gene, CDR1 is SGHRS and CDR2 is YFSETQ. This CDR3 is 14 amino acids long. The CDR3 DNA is TGCGCCAGCAGCTTGGGGACTACCCCTGGTGAGCAGTTCTTC. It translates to CASSLGTTPGEQFF.

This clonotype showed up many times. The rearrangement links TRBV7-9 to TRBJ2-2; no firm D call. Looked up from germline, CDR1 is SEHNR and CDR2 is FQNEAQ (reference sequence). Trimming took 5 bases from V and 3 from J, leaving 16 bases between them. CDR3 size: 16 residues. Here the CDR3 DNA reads TGTGCCAGCAGCCGTGCCCAGATACCCGACACCGGGGAGCTGTTTTTT. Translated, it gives CASSRAQIPDTGELFF.

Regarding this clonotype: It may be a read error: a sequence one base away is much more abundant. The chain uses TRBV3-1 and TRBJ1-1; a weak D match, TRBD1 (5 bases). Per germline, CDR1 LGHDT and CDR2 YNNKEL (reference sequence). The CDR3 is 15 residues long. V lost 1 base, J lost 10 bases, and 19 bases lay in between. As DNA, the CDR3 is TGTGCCAGCAGCCAAGCCCCCTTTGGGGCGGGAGGAGCTTTCTTT. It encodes CASSQAPFGAGGAFF.

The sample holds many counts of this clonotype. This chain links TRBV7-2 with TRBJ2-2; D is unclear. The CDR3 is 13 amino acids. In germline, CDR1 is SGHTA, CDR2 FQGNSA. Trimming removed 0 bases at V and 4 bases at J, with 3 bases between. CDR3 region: CASSLASTGELFF. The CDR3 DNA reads TGTGCCAGCAGCTTAGCGTCCACCGGGGAGCTGTTTTTT.

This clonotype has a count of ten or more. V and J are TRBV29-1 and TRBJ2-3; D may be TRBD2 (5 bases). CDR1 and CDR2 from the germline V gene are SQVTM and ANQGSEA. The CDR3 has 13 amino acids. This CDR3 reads CTFLAEYTDTQYF. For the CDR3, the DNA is TGCACCTTTCTAGCCGAATACACAGATACGCAGTATTTT.

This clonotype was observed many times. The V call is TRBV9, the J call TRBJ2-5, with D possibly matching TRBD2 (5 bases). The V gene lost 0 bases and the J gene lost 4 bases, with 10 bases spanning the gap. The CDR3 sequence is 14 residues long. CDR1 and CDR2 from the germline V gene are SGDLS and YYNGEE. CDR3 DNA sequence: TGTGCCAGCAGCGTAGCGGCTAGCTCAGAGACCCAGTACTTC. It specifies CASSVAASSETQYF.

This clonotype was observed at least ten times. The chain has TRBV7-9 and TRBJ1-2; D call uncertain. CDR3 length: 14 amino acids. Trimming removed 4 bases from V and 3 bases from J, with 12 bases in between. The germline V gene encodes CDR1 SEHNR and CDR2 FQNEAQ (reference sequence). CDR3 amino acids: CASSSRFSDYGYTF. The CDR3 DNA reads TGTGCCAGCAGCTCCCGGTTTTCGGACTATGGCTACACCTTC.

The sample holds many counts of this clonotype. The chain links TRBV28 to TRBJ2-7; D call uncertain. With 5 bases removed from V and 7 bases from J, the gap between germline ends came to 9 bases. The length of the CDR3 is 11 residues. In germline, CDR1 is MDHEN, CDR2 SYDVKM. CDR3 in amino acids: CASSLLVEQYF. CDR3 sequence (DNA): TGTGCCAGCAGTCTTCTAGTGGAGCAGTACTTC.

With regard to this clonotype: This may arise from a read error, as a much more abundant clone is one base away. The CDR3 reads CASSWASGSSSYNEQFF. DNA for the CDR3: TGTGCCAGCAGTTGGGCTAGCGGGAGCAGCTCCTACAATGAGCAGTTCTTC. The chain couples TRBV28 to TRBJ2-1, with 10 positions matching TRBD2. The CDR3 totals 17 residues. V lost 4 bases to trimming and J lost 0 bases; unmatched junction nucleotides: 6. The V gene's germline CDR1 is MDHEN and CDR2 SYDVKM.

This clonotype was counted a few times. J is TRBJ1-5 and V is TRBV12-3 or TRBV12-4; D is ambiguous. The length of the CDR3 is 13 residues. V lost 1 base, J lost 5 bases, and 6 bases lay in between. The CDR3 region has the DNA TGTGCCAGCAGTTTAGTTGGTTATCAGCCCCAGCATTTT. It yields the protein CASSLVGYQPQHF.

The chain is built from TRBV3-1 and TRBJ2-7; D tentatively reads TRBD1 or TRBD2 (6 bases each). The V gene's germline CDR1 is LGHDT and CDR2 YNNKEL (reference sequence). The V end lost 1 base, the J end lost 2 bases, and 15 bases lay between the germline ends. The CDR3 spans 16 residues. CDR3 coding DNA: TGTGCCAGCAGCCAAGCCGAGGGGGGTGGGGCCTACGAGCAGTACTTC. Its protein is CASSQAEGGGAYEQYF.

The CDR3 reads CASSQEEMLSGNTIYF. The CDR3, as DNA: TGTGCCAGCAGCCAAGAGGAGATGCTCTCTGGAAACACCATATATTTT. V is TRBV3-1 and J is TRBJ1-3; D not certain. The germline V gene encodes CDR1 LGHDT and CDR2 YNNKEL (reference sequence). Trimming removed 0 bases from V and 0 bases from J, with 9 bases in between. There are 16 residues in the CDR3. Together with reference TRBV3-1 and TRBJ1-3, the CDR3 gives the full variable domain: DTAVSQTPKYLVTQMGNDKSIKCEQNLGHDTMYWYKQDSKKFLKIMFSYNNKELIINETVPNRFSPKSPDKAHLNLHINSLELGDSAVYFCASSQEEMLSGNTIYFGEGSWLTVV.

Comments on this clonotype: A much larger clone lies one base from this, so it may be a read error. CDR3 DNA: TGTGCCAGCAGCCAAACACCGGACAGCCTAAGGGATGGCTACGCCTTC. Protein sequence: CASSQTPDSLRDGYAF. The chain has TRBV3-1 and TRBJ1-2; weak D call: TRBD1 (6 bases). The CDR3 length is 16 residues. CDR1 is LGHDT and CDR2 is YNNKEL in the germline V gene (reference sequence).

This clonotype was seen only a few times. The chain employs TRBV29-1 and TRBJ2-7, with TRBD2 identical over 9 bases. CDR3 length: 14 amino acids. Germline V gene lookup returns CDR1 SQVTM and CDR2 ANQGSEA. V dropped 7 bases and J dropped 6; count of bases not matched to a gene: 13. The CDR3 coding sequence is TGCAGCGCAGCCGGGGGTCTAGCGGGATCCGAGCAGTACTTC. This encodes CSAAGGLAGSEQYF.

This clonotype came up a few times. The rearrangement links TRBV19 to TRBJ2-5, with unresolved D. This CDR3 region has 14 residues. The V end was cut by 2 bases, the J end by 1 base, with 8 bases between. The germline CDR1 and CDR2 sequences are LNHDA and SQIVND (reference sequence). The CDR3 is CASSILGLQETQYF. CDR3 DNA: TGTGCCAGTAGTATACTAGGGCTCCAAGAGACCCAGTACTTC.

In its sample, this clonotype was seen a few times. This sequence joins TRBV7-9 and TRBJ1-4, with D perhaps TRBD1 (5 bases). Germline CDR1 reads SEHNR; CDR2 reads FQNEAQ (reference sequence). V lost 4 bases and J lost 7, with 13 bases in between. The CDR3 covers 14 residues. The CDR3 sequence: CASSSSGWGEKLFF. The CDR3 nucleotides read TGTGCCAGCAGCTCTTCAGGGTGGGGTGAAAAACTGTTTTTT.

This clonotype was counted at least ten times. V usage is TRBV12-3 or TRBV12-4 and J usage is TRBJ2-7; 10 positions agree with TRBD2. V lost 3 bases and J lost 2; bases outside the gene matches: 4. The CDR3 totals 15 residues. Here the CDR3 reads CASSFGLAAAYEQYF. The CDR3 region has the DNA TGTGCCAGCAGTTTTGGACTAGCGGCTGCCTACGAGCAGTACTTC.

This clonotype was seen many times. The CDR3 coding sequence is TGCAGTGCTAGGCGGGGGACAGGGATGACTGAAGCTTTCTTT. Its protein is CSARRGTGMTEAFF. The J gene is TRBJ1-1, the V gene TRBV20-1, with 9 bases fitting TRBD1. V was pared by 3 bases and J by 5 bases, with 7 bases of the junction left unmatched. Germline lookup yields CDR1 DFQATT and CDR2 SNEGSKA (reference sequence). This CDR3 region has 14 residues.